The rows below give T cell receptor beta chains drawn from one sample of a study of T cells in Graves' hyperthyroidism and ophthalmopathy. TCRdb re-called the multiplex PCR reads through MiXCR, storing one row per CDR3 protein. This sample has approximately 740,000 distinct CDR3 sequences, with about 14% found just once. The sequenced material came from blood. These receptor sequences come from a woman between 18 and 29 years old with Graves' hyperthyroidism. Both conserved end residues are part of each CDR3. The order of the fields is CDR3 DNA, CDR3 protein, J gene, V gene, clone size, CDR3 length, D gene. A D gene is named only where the DNA matches it firmly. Clone size, where shown, is once, few, many, or a class for clones that have expanded.

CDR3 DNA: TGCAGCGTTGAAATTACAGGTCCGAACATTCAGTACTTC; CDR3 protein: CSVEITGPNIQYF; J gene: TRBJ2-4; V gene: TRBV29-1; clone size: NA; CDR3 length: 13; D gene: NA
CDR3 DNA: TGTGCCAGCAGCCAAGGGGAACACTTGCCCCACAATCAGCCCCAGCATTTT; CDR3 protein: CASSQGEHLPHNQPQHF; J gene: TRBJ1-5; V gene: TRBV3-1; clone size: many; CDR3 length: 17; D gene: NA
CDR3 DNA: TGTGCCAGCAGCCCCGACGGGGGCGAGCAGTACTTC; CDR3 protein: CASSPDGGEQYF; J gene: TRBJ2-7; V gene: TRBV13; clone size: NA; CDR3 length: 12; D gene: NA
CDR3 DNA: TGTGCCACCAGTTACACGGACGGGCCCGGGGAGCTGTTTTTT; CDR3 protein: CATSYTDGPGELFF; J gene: TRBJ2-2; V gene: TRBV15; clone size: NA; CDR3 length: 14; D gene: NA
CDR3 DNA: TGTGCCAGCAGCGCCCGGACTAGCACGAGAGTCGCCTACGAGCAGTACTTC; CDR3 protein: CASSARTSTRVAYEQYF; J gene: TRBJ2-7; V gene: TRBV7-2; clone size: many; CDR3 length: 17; D gene: TRBD2
CDR3 DNA: TGTGCCAGCAGCGTAATGCCTGGGGGACCGATGAGCTCCTATAATTCACCCCTCCACTTT; CDR3 protein: CASSVMPGGPMSSYNSPLHF; J gene: TRBJ1-6; V gene: TRBV9; clone size: NA; CDR3 length: 20; D gene: NA
CDR3 DNA: TGTGCCACCAGTGAAAGGACGAATGAGCAGTTCTTC; CDR3 protein: CATSERTNEQFF; J gene: TRBJ2-1; V gene: TRBV24-1; clone size: many; CDR3 length: 12; D gene: NA
CDR3 DNA: TGTGCCAGCAGTGAAGCGACAGGCAAGAATGAGCAGTTCTTC; CDR3 protein: CASSEATGKNEQFF; J gene: TRBJ2-1; V gene: TRBV6-1; clone size: NA; CDR3 length: 14; D gene: NA
CDR3 DNA: TGTGCCAGCAGCCAACCAAGTGTAGGGGGCAGGTCGGTGGGAGCTTTCTTT; CDR3 protein: CASSQPSVGGRSVGAFF; J gene: TRBJ1-1; V gene: TRBV3-1; clone size: NA; CDR3 length: 17; D gene: TRBD1
CDR3 DNA: TGTGCCAGCAGCTACCGCCCCGGGACGGCTAATCCAGCTTTCTTT; CDR3 protein: CASSYRPGTANPAFF; J gene: TRBJ1-1; V gene: TRBV6-2/TRBV6-3; clone size: many; CDR3 length: 15; D gene: NA
CDR3 DNA: TGTGCCAGCAAGGACAGGGAGTGGCGGGAGTCCTACAATGAGCAGTTCTTC; CDR3 protein: CASKDREWRESYNEQFF; J gene: TRBJ2-1; V gene: TRBV5-4; clone size: few; CDR3 length: 17; D gene: NA
CDR3 DNA: TGTGCCAGCAGTTTCGGGAATACAGGGAGTAGCGCTGAAGCTTTCTTT; CDR3 protein: CASSFGNTGSSAEAFF; J gene: TRBJ1-1; V gene: TRBV6-2/TRBV6-3; clone size: few; CDR3 length: 16; D gene: NA
CDR3 DNA: TGCGCCAGCAGCTTATCTGTCAGATCTAACTATGGCTACACCTTC; CDR3 protein: CASSLSVRSNYGYTF; J gene: TRBJ1-2; V gene: TRBV5-1; clone size: many; CDR3 length: 15; D gene: NA
CDR3 DNA: TGCAGTGCCACTGACGGAACTAATGACGGAAAACTGTTTTTT; CDR3 protein: CSATDGTNDGKLFF; J gene: TRBJ1-4; V gene: TRBV20-1; clone size: few; CDR3 length: 14; D gene: NA
CDR3 DNA: TGTGCCAGCAGTCAGCCGGGACTAGCGGCAAAGCAGTTCTTC; CDR3 protein: CASSQPGLAAKQFF; J gene: TRBJ2-1; V gene: TRBV12-3/TRBV12-4; clone size: many; CDR3 length: 14; D gene: TRBD2
CDR3 DNA: TGTGCCAGCAGCCAAGCTTTGGGCAATGAGCAGTTCTTC; CDR3 protein: CASSQALGNEQFF; J gene: TRBJ2-1; V gene: TRBV14; clone size: few; CDR3 length: 13; D gene: NA
CDR3 DNA: TGTGCCAGCAGCTCACTCGCCGGGACGGGGAACACCGGGGAGCTGTTTTTT; CDR3 protein: CASSSLAGTGNTGELFF; J gene: TRBJ2-2; V gene: TRBV7-6; clone size: few; CDR3 length: 17; D gene: NA
CDR3 DNA: TGTGCCAGCAGCCCGGTTGGGACAGCTCAAGAGACCCAGTACTTC; CDR3 protein: CASSPVGTAQETQYF; J gene: TRBJ2-5; V gene: TRBV7-2; clone size: NA; CDR3 length: 15; D gene: TRBD1
CDR3 DNA: TGTGCCAGCAGTAATACTAATGAAAAACTGTTTTTT; CDR3 protein: CASSNTNEKLFF; J gene: TRBJ1-4; V gene: TRBV12-3/TRBV12-4; clone size: NA; CDR3 length: 12; D gene: NA
CDR3 DNA: TGCAGTGCTACCCCGGGCCTTAGCAATCAGCCCCAGCATTTT; CDR3 protein: CSATPGLSNQPQHF; J gene: TRBJ1-5; V gene: TRBV20-1; clone size: NA; CDR3 length: 14; D gene: NA
CDR3 DNA: TGTGCCAGCAGCGACAGGGACTCCGGGGAGCTGTTTTTT; CDR3 protein: CASSDRDSGELFF; J gene: TRBJ2-2; V gene: TRBV12-3/TRBV12-4; clone size: NA; CDR3 length: 13; D gene: NA
CDR3 DNA: TGTGCCAGCTCACCCGGGAGTCGGTACAATGAGCAGTTCTTC; CDR3 protein: CASSPGSRYNEQFF; J gene: TRBJ2-1; V gene: TRBV18; clone size: many; CDR3 length: 14; D gene: NA
CDR3 DNA: TGCGCCAGCAGCCGGGTAGGTCCTTCAAACACTGAAGCTTTCTTT; CDR3 protein: CASSRVGPSNTEAFF; J gene: TRBJ1-1; V gene: TRBV5-1; clone size: few; CDR3 length: 15; D gene: NA
CDR3 DNA: TGTGCCAGCAGCTTTATCGGGGGAGGCAATGAGCAGTTCTTC; CDR3 protein: CASSFIGGGNEQFF; J gene: TRBJ2-1; V gene: TRBV7-3; clone size: few; CDR3 length: 14; D gene: NA
CDR3 DNA: TGTGCCAGCAGCTCCGTGGTAGCGGGAGCCGGGACAGATACGCAGTATTTT; CDR3 protein: CASSSVVAGAGTDTQYF; J gene: TRBJ2-3; V gene: TRBV28; clone size: many; CDR3 length: 17; D gene: TRBD2
CDR3 DNA: TGTGCCAGCAGCCCAGGGGACAGGCTCCCCTACGAGCAGTACTTC; CDR3 protein: CASSPGDRLPYEQYF; J gene: TRBJ2-7; V gene: TRBV7-9; clone size: many; CDR3 length: 15; D gene: TRBD1
CDR3 DNA: TGTGCCAGCAGTGATTCTTACAGCACTGAAGCTTTCTTT; CDR3 protein: CASSDSYSTEAFF; J gene: TRBJ1-1; V gene: TRBV25-1; clone size: few; CDR3 length: 13; D gene: NA
CDR3 DNA: TGTGCCTGGAGTGTGCAGCCTGGGAATGAGCAGTTCTTC; CDR3 protein: CAWSVQPGNEQFF; J gene: TRBJ2-1; V gene: TRBV30; clone size: many; CDR3 length: 13; D gene: NA
CDR3 DNA: TGCGCCAGCAGGAGTTTTGATACGCAGTATTTT; CDR3 protein: CASRSFDTQYF; J gene: TRBJ2-3; V gene: TRBV5-1; clone size: NA; CDR3 length: 11; D gene: NA
CDR3 DNA: TGTGCCAGCAGCCAAGGATCTTTAAGCGTTCAAGAGACCCAGTACTTC; CDR3 protein: CASSQGSLSVQETQYF; J gene: TRBJ2-5; V gene: TRBV3-1; clone size: many; CDR3 length: 16; D gene: NA
CDR3 DNA: TGTGCCAGTAAGGGGGATGGGCAGGATAGCAATCAGCCCCAGCATTTT; CDR3 protein: CASKGDGQDSNQPQHF; J gene: TRBJ1-5; V gene: TRBV19; clone size: NA; CDR3 length: 16; D gene: NA
CDR3 DNA: TGTGCCAGCTCACCAGCATCCGGGATGGAAAAACTGTTTTTT; CDR3 protein: CASSPASGMEKLFF; J gene: TRBJ1-4; V gene: TRBV18; clone size: many; CDR3 length: 14; D gene: NA
CDR3 DNA: TGTGCCAGCAGTAGGGACAGGGTTGGGACCTACGAGCAGTTCTTC; CDR3 protein: CASSRDRVGTYEQFF; J gene: TRBJ2-1; V gene: TRBV12-3/TRBV12-4; clone size: NA; CDR3 length: 15; D gene: TRBD1
CDR3 DNA: TGTGCCAGCAGGCTCCGGGACAGCACCTACGAGCAGTACTTC; CDR3 protein: CASRLRDSTYEQYF; J gene: TRBJ2-7; V gene: TRBV6-1; clone size: NA; CDR3 length: 14; D gene: TRBD1
CDR3 DNA: TGTGCCAGCAGCCAAGAGAGGCAGGCCATACGGCCCCAGCATTTT; CDR3 protein: CASSQERQAIRPQHF; J gene: TRBJ1-5; V gene: TRBV3-1; clone size: NA; CDR3 length: 15; D gene: NA
CDR3 DNA: TGTCGATCGGGTTCCTACGAGCAGTACTTC; CDR3 protein: CRSGSYEQYF; J gene: TRBJ2-7; V gene: TRBV2; clone size: many; CDR3 length: 10; D gene: NA
CDR3 DNA: TGCAGTGCCGCCCGGGACAGAAACACCGGGGAGCTGTTTTTT; CDR3 protein: CSAARDRNTGELFF; J gene: TRBJ2-2; V gene: TRBV20-1; clone size: NA; CDR3 length: 14; D gene: TRBD1
CDR3 DNA: TGTGCCAGCCGTGAAGCCGCGGGAGGCCCGTACAATGAGCAGTTCTTC; CDR3 protein: CASREAAGGPYNEQFF; J gene: TRBJ2-1; V gene: TRBV19; clone size: few; CDR3 length: 16; D gene: TRBD2
CDR3 DNA: TGTGCCAGCAGCTTAAATGGACTAGCGGGAGGGACCGGGGAGCTGTTTTTT; CDR3 protein: CASSLNGLAGGTGELFF; J gene: TRBJ2-2; V gene: TRBV7-9; clone size: NA; CDR3 length: 17; D gene: TRBD2
CDR3 DNA: TGTGCCAGCAGCGCGGGGACGGTGAACACCGGGGAGCTGTTTTTT; CDR3 protein: CASSAGTVNTGELFF; J gene: TRBJ2-2; V gene: TRBV9; clone size: many; CDR3 length: 15; D gene: NA
CDR3 DNA: TGTGCCAGCAGCTCCGTTCCCGAAAACTACGAGCAGTACTTC; CDR3 protein: CASSSVPENYEQYF; J gene: TRBJ2-7; V gene: TRBV5-5; clone size: many; CDR3 length: 14; D gene: NA
CDR3 DNA: TGTGCCAGCAGCTTTGCGGGAGTGGCCACCGGGGAGCTGTTTTTT; CDR3 protein: CASSFAGVATGELFF; J gene: TRBJ2-2; V gene: TRBV7-9; clone size: NA; CDR3 length: 15; D gene: TRBD2
CDR3 DNA: TGTGCCAGCTCTCACAAGCGGGAGCGGGCCAAAAACATTCAGTACTTC; CDR3 protein: CASSHKRERAKNIQYF; J gene: TRBJ2-4; V gene: TRBV18; clone size: few; CDR3 length: 16; D gene: TRBD2
CDR3 DNA: TGTGCCAGCAGCTCGTTTGGGAGGACTAGCAGGTACGAGCAGTACTTC; CDR3 protein: CASSSFGRTSRYEQYF; J gene: TRBJ2-7; V gene: TRBV12-3/TRBV12-4; clone size: many; CDR3 length: 16; D gene: TRBD2
CDR3 DNA: TGTGCCTGGAGTGTGTGGGAAACTAGCTCCTACGAGCAGTACTTC; CDR3 protein: CAWSVWETSSYEQYF; J gene: TRBJ2-7; V gene: TRBV30; clone size: few; CDR3 length: 15; D gene: NA
CDR3 DNA: TGTGCCAGCAGCGTAATCGGAAGCACAGATACGCAGTATTTT; CDR3 protein: CASSVIGSTDTQYF; J gene: TRBJ2-3; V gene: TRBV9; clone size: NA; CDR3 length: 14; D gene: NA
CDR3 DNA: TGTGCCTGGAGTGCTGTACCCCCTGGAAACACCATATATTTT; CDR3 protein: CAWSAVPPGNTIYF; J gene: TRBJ1-3; V gene: TRBV30; clone size: NA; CDR3 length: 14; D gene: NA
CDR3 DNA: TGTGCCAGCAGATTTACCTCTACCTACGAGCAGTACTTC; CDR3 protein: CASRFTSTYEQYF; J gene: TRBJ2-7; V gene: TRBV11-2; clone size: few; CDR3 length: 13; D gene: NA